The TCR beta chain described here comes from a study of cytomegalovirus exposure and HLA in healthy donors. Study-level points and caveats: Other equally common chains were less clonally expanded than HLA-associated TCR beta chains, a later analysis showed. In a later analysis, an Asian-associated ancestry cluster reportedly showed fewer N-insertions than the roughly 700-donor mean.

Of note for this clone: Antigen: not known. At one end, the junction sequence differs from germline, possibly due to a read error.

In the PCR, 60 Vbeta and 13 Jbeta primers were used. Method: immunoSEQ multiplex PCR; TCRdb's copy keeps in-frame clones and lacks some. Counted here are about 200,000 clones, around 64% occurring once; the ten biggest clones make up 2.6%. This CDR3 has 14 amino acids. Per germline, CDR1 MNHEY and CDR2 SMNVEV (reference sequence). The TCR was taken from a man aged 35 to 55 in good health and CMV-seropositive. Material: PBMCs. The rearrangement uses TRBV27 and TRBJ1-5, with D tentatively TRBD1 (5 bases). CDR3 DNA: TGTGCCAGCGGGTTCCCTTTAGACAGTCAGGCCCAGCATTTT. Encoded protein: CASGFPLDSQAQHF.